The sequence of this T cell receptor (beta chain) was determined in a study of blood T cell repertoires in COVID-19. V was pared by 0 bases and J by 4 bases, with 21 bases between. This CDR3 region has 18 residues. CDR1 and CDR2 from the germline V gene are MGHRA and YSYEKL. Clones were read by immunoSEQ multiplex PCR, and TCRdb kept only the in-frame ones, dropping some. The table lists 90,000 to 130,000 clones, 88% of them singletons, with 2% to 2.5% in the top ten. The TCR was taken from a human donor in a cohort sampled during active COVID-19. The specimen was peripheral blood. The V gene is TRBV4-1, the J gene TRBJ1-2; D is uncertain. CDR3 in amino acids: CASSQDWVEEGPSYGYTF. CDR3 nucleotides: TGCGCCAGCAGCCAAGATTGGGTGGAAGAGGGCCCTAGCTATGGCTACACCTTC.